The subject of this entry is one TCR beta chain. Its antigen is unknown. Because it lacks the conserved phenylalanine or tryptophan at the end, this CDR3 is likely a read error. Because the CDR3's place on the DNA is in doubt, the DNA is left out and the CDR3 is given as listed by TCRdb. A second Seattle source provided samples from volunteer blood donors who had recovered from COVID-19. Each collaborating institution followed its own protocols to collect whole blood in K2EDTA tubes. For TCRbeta analysis, collaborators shipped samples in one of three forms: frozen whole blood, isolated PBMCs, or DNA extracted from either of those sample types. The data derive from a study of blood T cell repertoires in COVID-19 (dated by TCRdb to about 2020). Study-wide context: Samples covering the acute and convalescent phases of COVID-19 were provided by collaborators in the United States, Italy and Spain. HLA class I and class II types, where available, came from metadata supplied by the sample provider rather than from assay-based typing. Nearly every sample came with metadata listing a de-identified subject ID, COVID-19 status, age in years and sex. Deeply sampled blood TCRbeta repertoires from subjects exposed to, actively infected with, or recovered from COVID-19 were included in the dataset. Samples were obtained from the ongoing ImmuneRACE study (first 160 participants) and from 1,254 subjects provided by 6 global collaborators. The repertoires were released in a freely available public database intended as a resource for research on the immune response to SARS-CoV-2. The material from the prospective study consisted of cDNA or gDNA derived from T cells, B-cell-depleted T cells, or PBMCs.

General conclusions and limits of the study: The quantity of clinical and demographic metadata differed by source and by participant and was supplied without curation.

The CDR3 is 9 residues long, ends included. From a lookup of the germline V gene (reference sequence), CDR1 and CDR2 are LNHDA and SQIVND. TCRbeta CDR3 regions were amplified from genomic DNA using the immunoSEQ Assay, a bias-controlled multiplex PCR. Processing in the source paper ran as follows. Within the assay, amplification of reference gene primers was used to estimate how many nucleated cells each sample contained. Sequence reads were collapsed and filtered to measure the absolute abundance of every unique TCRbeta CDR3 rearrangement. For each sample, productive Simpson clonality was calculated as the square root of Simpson's diversity index over productive rearrangements. Sourced from immuneACCESS, this table was stored by TCRdb with only in-frame sequences that have V and J called. A share of the clones is absent; for the studies checked, an unresolved V gene accounts for under half, and the remainder has no known explanation. V and J calls and clone size are as listed in that table; D and trimming were resolved from the DNA. The sample data list 160,000 or so clones, and about 87% of these were observed just once. The top ten hold over 3.5% of the sample.

Here the chain combines TRBV19 and TRBJ1-4; TRBD1 is the table's D call and was not checked against the DNA. The source material was peripheral blood. This clonotype was sampled from a woman aged 55-69 years who had recovered from COVID-19. The CDR3 region: CASSITGRN.